What follows is one TCR beta chain and its context. Its target is unknown. The PCR had 60 Vbeta and 13 Jbeta primers. Per the original data handling: There were around 78 million unique TCR beta chains by a later count, and about 12 million of them were shared. Using immunoSEQ multiplex PCR, the repertoire was profiled, and TCRdb retains in-frame clones only, with some absent. The V and J calls and clone size come from that table; D and trimming were worked out from the DNA. The sample has 150,000 to 200,000 clones; roughly three quarters are singletons. This record belongs to a study of cytomegalovirus exposure and HLA in healthy donors. Study conclusions and caveats: According to reports, the classifier identified cytomegalovirus status with high specificity and sensitivity.

V was clipped by 5 bases and J by 5 bases; unmatched bases: 13. Germline-derived CDR1 and CDR2 are SGHRS and YFSETQ. The CDR3 extends over 17 amino acids. The specimen sequenced was PBMCs. This TCR came from a woman aged 50 to 60 in good health and CMV-seronegative. The rearrangement links TRBV5-1 to TRBJ2-2; TRBD2 agrees at 9 bases. CDR3 in amino acids: CASSSRWTSEETGELFF. CDR3 nucleotide sequence: TGCGCCAGCAGTTCGAGGTGGACTAGCGAAGAGACCGGGGAGCTGTTTTTT.